This T cell receptor beta chain came from a study of a mutant IDH1 vaccine in newly diagnosed glioma. Background on the study: Patients had eight vaccinations, in weeks 1, 3, 5, 7, 11, 15, 19 and 23. The therapy given earlier, which was standard therapy, consisted of radiotherapy, temozolomide, or both, and most of the patients received both. Study-wide points: Altogether, roughly 93% of patients exhibited vaccine-induced immune responses.

Sample time point: week 5, during vaccination. It was 300 ug of mutant IDH1 20-mer peptide that made up each vaccine dose, given with topical imiquimod. The donor cohort comprised cases of new WHO grade 3 or 4 IDH1-mutant, ATRX-lost astrocytoma. With respect to this clone: The target antigen is unknown.

CDR1 and CDR2 from the germline V gene are KGHSH and LQKENI. This CDR3 region has 16 residues. Losses at the gene ends were 2 bases for V and 9 bases for J; bases not matched to a gene: 8. Data came from immunoSEQ multiplex PCR; TCRdb stores just in-frame clones and leaves some out. The sample lists approximately 40,000 clones, about 84% seen once, with around 5.9% in the top ten. This clonotype was obtained from a man aged 35 to 55 with glioma. The material sequenced was PBMCs, taken from a glioma patient whose treatment included an IDH1 peptide vaccine. The chain combines TRBV18 with TRBJ1-6; 9 bases agree with TRBD1. DNA of the CDR3: TGTGCCAGCTCACCAAGGGGACAGGGTTGGCGTTCACCCCTCCACTTT. Its protein is CASSPRGQGWRSPLHF.